This T cell receptor (beta chain) was documented in a study of T cell changes during pregnancy in multiple sclerosis. This CDR3 is 19 amino acids long. Trimming pared 2 bases from V and 6 bases from J, leaving 26 bases between. Germline CDR1 is MGHRA and CDR2 is YSYEKL. Clones were read by immunoSEQ multiplex PCR, and TCRdb kept only the in-frame ones, dropping some. The sample lists about 92,000 clones, approximately 92% occurring once. The TCR was taken from a female donor with multiple sclerosis, enrolled in a pregnancy study. This specimen was peripheral blood, taken in the first trimester of pregnancy. The J gene is TRBJ2-4, the V gene TRBV4-1, with TRBD1 as a possible D gene (5 bases). The CDR3 bases are TGCGCCAGCAGCCAACTTCACGCACCCAGGGTCAGCCAAGTAAACATTCAGTACTTC. Translated, it gives CASSQLHAPRVSQVNIQYF.